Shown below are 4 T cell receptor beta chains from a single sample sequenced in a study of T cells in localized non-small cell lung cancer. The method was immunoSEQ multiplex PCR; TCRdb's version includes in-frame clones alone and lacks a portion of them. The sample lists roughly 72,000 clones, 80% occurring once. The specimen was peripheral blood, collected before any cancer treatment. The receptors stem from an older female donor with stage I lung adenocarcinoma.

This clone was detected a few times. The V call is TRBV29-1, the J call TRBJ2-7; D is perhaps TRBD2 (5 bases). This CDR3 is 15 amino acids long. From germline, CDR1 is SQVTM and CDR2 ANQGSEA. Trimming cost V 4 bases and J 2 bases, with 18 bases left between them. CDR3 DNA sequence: TGCAGCGTTGCGACTACTAGTCGTGAAGCCTACGAGCAGTACTTC. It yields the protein CSVATTSREAYEQYF.

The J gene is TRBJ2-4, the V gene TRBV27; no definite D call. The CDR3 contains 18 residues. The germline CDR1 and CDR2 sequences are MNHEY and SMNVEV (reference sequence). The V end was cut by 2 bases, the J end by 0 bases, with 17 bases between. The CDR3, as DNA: TGTGCCAGCAGTTTACGCCCCCCAGGAAGTTTAGCCAAAAACATTCAGTACTTC. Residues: CASSLRPPGSLAKNIQYF.

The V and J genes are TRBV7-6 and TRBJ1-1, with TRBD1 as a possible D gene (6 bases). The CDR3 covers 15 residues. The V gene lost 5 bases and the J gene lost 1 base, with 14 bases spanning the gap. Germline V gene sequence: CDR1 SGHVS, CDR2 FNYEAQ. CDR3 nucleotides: TGTGCCAGCAGCCTAACGGACAGCCAGAACACTGAAGCTTTCTTT. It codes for CASSLTDSQNTEAFF.

The chain's CDR3 is CASSPSKGSGTEAFF. The DNA for the CDR3 is TGTGCCAGCAGCCCATCCAAGGGATCGGGAACTGAAGCTTTCTTT. The chain has TRBV9 and TRBJ1-1; D call uncertain. This CDR3 spans 15 amino acids. V gave up 4 bases and J gave up 5 bases, with 18 bases separating them. Germline-derived CDR1 and CDR2 are SGDLS and YYNGEE.